The rows below give T cell receptor beta chains drawn from one sample of a study of T-cell memory formation after mild COVID-19. TCRdb independently ran MiXCR on the 5' RACE reads; one entry per CDR3 protein. The data hold under 700,000 distinct CDR3 sequences, with 20% observed a single time. Sequenced sample: PBMCs or a T cell subset sorted from them (not recorded which). These receptor sequences come from an adult woman who had mild COVID-19 (a few samples of this study predate the infection). Cell type and time point are not known. CDR3s include the opening cysteine and the closing phenylalanine or tryptophan.

V	CDR3
TRBV7-3	CASSLTGIPAGNGYTF
TRBV7-9	CASYTGELFF
TRBV18	CASSPPDSLVSGNTIYF
TRBV7-2	CASSVRTGGDYEQYF
TRBV7-6	CASSTRPDTQYF
TRBV6-5	CASGALGANYGYTF
TRBV9	CASTPTSGREYNEQFF
TRBV4-1	CASSQAVVTETQYF
TRBV5-1	CASSLGLAGGAYEQYF
TRBV29-1	CSVRQDPQYEQYF
TRBV7-2	CASSLGFKLLGNEQFF
TRBV6-2/TRBV6-3	CASSYTLLAGGEGWSRYEQFF
TRBV12-3/TRBV12-4	CASSFDLLRGGDNEQFF
TRBV12-3/TRBV12-4	CASGWESPKTEAFF
TRBV28	CASSSDRHYEQYF
TRBV7-3	CASSNIGGDTQYF
TRBV20-1	CSARGQGVHNEQFF
TRBV24-1	CATSDFYEQYF
TRBV7-9	CASSLYSDRGRVYEQFF
TRBV29-1	CSVEVRGAFF
TRBV6-2/TRBV6-3	CASTRDWRFDEQFF
TRBV4-3	CASSQEYGSGSYEQYF
TRBV13	CASSGQEGYGYTF
TRBV7-2	CASSSWTSGGNEQFF
TRBV11-3	CASSLVPSGSTDTQYF
TRBV5-6	CASSKRLAGEGETQYF
TRBV6-5	CASRGGQGQYEQYF
TRBV4-1	CASSPPDGGRSYEQYF
TRBV5-1	CASSTDGRNEQFF
TRBV12-3/TRBV12-4	CASSRGRGLGTQYF
TRBV7-2	CASSLVGRSSYNEQFF